The 16 T cell receptor beta chains given below trace back to one sample, sequenced in a study of identical twins. MiXCR, applied by TCRdb to the 5' RACE reads, yields one record per CDR3 protein. The profile covers more than 600,000 distinct CDR3 sequences, with roughly 18% appearing a single time and approximately 14% taken by the ten largest. This same sample was also part of a study on T cells expressing NK-cell markers.

The source material was PBMCs. Source of these receptors: a woman between 18 and 29 years old in good health.

This clonotype showed up just a few times. The V and J genes are TRBV6-1 and TRBJ2-5; 8 nucleotides line up with TRBD2. The CDR3 is 13 amino acids. Looked up from germline, CDR1 is MNHNS and CDR2 is SASEGT. V trimming: 8 bases; J trimming: 1 base; junction bases outside the gene matches: 3. The CDR3 nucleotides are TGTGCCAGCGGTCGGGAGGGCCAAGAGACCCAGTACTTC. It codes for CASGREGQETQYF.

This clonotype was picked up a small number of times. This sequence joins TRBV12-3 or TRBV12-4 and TRBJ2-3; 9 nucleotides line up with TRBD2. The J segment lost 8 bases and the V segment lost 5 bases, leaving 14 bases of the junction unmatched. The CDR3 covers 16 residues. This chain's CDR3 is CASSARTSAYGGTQYF. As DNA, the CDR3 is TGTGCCAGCAGTGCCAGGACTAGCGCTTATGGGGGTACGCAGTATTTT.

This rearrangement joins TRBV5-1 to TRBJ2-3, with D perhaps TRBD2 (7 bases). Germline-derived CDR1 and CDR2 are SGHRS and YFSETQ. The CDR3 covers 15 residues. V was trimmed by 0 bases and J by 9 bases, leaving 17 bases between them. The CDR3 DNA reads TGCGCCAGCAGCTTGGCTCTAGCAGAGGGGGGGACGCAGTATTTT. It specifies CASSLALAEGGTQYF.

This chain uses TRBV15 with TRBJ2-1, with D possibly being TRBD1 or TRBD2 (5 bases each). Germline V gene sequence: CDR1 LNHNV, CDR2 YYDKDF (reference sequence). This CDR3 is built from 15 residues. Trimming removed 4 bases from V and 6 bases from J, with 16 bases in between. This chain's CDR3 is CATSMGGSGGNEQFF. DNA of the CDR3: TGTGCCACCAGCATGGGTGGGTCTGGGGGCAATGAGCAGTTCTTC.

This clonotype was picked up a small number of times. CDR3 sequence: CASSESGLALETQYF. The CDR3 bases are TGTGCCAGCAGTGAATCAGGACTAGCGCTAGAGACCCAGTACTTC. This chain joins TRBV25-1 and TRBJ2-5; 9 bases are shared with TRBD2. The CDR3 totals 15 residues. Trimming removed 1 base from V and 4 bases from J; junction bases left unmatched: 4. CDR1 is MGHDK, CDR2 SYGVNS, per germline. Together with reference TRBV25-1 and TRBJ2-5, the CDR3 gives the full variable domain: EADIYQTPRYLVIGTGKKITLECSQTMGHDKMYWYQQDPGMELHLIHYSYGVNSTEKGDLSSESTVSRIRTEHFPLTLESARPSHTSQYLCASSESGLALETQYFGPGTRLLVL.

This clonotype was recorded many times. The V gene is TRBV20-1, the J gene TRBJ2-5; no clear D gene. Trimming stripped 1 base from V and 3 bases from J, with 9 bases between. The CDR3 extends over 13 amino acids. Germline-derived CDR1 and CDR2 are DFQATT and SNEGSKA (reference sequence). This CDR3 is CSARVPGEETQYF. The DNA of the CDR3 is TGCAGTGCTAGAGTCCCCGGTGAAGAGACCCAGTACTTC.

This clonotype appeared a few times. J is TRBJ1-1 and V is TRBV25-1, with a tentative D call TRBD1 (5 bases). The CDR3 is made up of 14 amino acids. CDR1 is MGHDK and CDR2 is SYGVNS in the germline V gene. V shed 5 bases and J shed 10 bases, with 20 bases lying between them. In nucleotides, the CDR3 is TGTGCCAGCAGTCCTTTTGTCCCCAGGGAGTCAGCTTTCTTT. Protein sequence: CASSPFVPRESAFF.

V is TRBV7-9 and J is TRBJ2-7; D may be TRBD1 (6 bases). This CDR3 contains 15 residues. Germline-derived CDR1 and CDR2 are SEHNR and FQNEAQ (reference sequence). V shed 3 bases and J shed 5 bases, with 17 bases lying between them. CDR3 in amino acids: CASSLRRAGADEQYF. The CDR3 bases are TGTGCCAGCAGCTTGAGGCGGGCAGGGGCAGACGAGCAGTACTTC.

The rearrangement uses TRBV7-9 and TRBJ2-1; D may be TRBD2 (6 bases). CDR3 size: 12 residues. Trimming pared 5 bases from V and 9 bases from J, leaving 11 bases between. Germline CDR1 and CDR2: SEHNR and FQNEAQ (reference sequence). The CDR3 reads CASSRDWLEQFF. CDR3 DNA sequence: TGTGCCAGCAGCAGGGACTGGCTTGAGCAGTTCTTC.

The chain recombines TRBV5-6 with TRBJ2-1; 8 nucleotides align to TRBD2. CDR1 is SGHDT and CDR2 is YYEEEE in the germline V gene. The V and J ends lost 2 bases and 6 bases, in that order; junction bases with no gene match: 4. The CDR3 has 14 amino acids. The CDR3 here is CASSLPSGSNEQFF. CDR3 nucleotides: TGTGCCAGCAGCTTACCCAGCGGGAGCAATGAGCAGTTCTTC.

This rearrangement joins TRBV29-1 to TRBJ2-2, with TRBD1 matching over 9 bases. The CDR3 covers 14 residues. Looked up from germline, CDR1 is SQVTM and CDR2 is ANQGSEA. J was trimmed by 4 bases and V by 5 bases; bases with no gene match: 5. CDR3 bases: TGCAGCGTTCAGGGGGACAGGGCCACCGGGGAGCTGTTTTTT. This codes for CSVQGDRATGELFF.

The V gene is TRBV18, the J gene TRBJ2-1; 7 nucleotides line up with TRBD1. The V and J ends lost 3 bases and 10 bases, in that order; junction bases with no gene match: 6. Germline values: CDR1 KGHSH, CDR2 LQKENI. The CDR3 sequence is 13 residues long. This CDR3 reads CASSPTGVQEQFF. CDR3 DNA: TGTGCCAGCTCACCCACAGGGGTGCAAGAGCAGTTCTTC. Full variable domain (outside the CDR3, taken from reference TRBV18 and TRBJ2-1): NAGVMQNPRHLVRRRGQEARLRCSPMKGHSHVYWYRQLPEEGLKFMVYLQKENIIDESGMPKERFSAEFPKEGPSILRIQQVVRGDSAAYFCASSPTGVQEQFFGPGTRLTVL.

This clonotype was detected a few times. An end of the junction does not agree with germline; a read error may underlie this. The CDR3 here is CTLRTPVTRELFF. In DNA form, the CDR3 reads TGCACTCTCAGGACCCCAGTCACCCGGGAGCTGTTTTTT. The chain combines TRBV20-1 with TRBJ2-2; no firm D call. CDR3 length: 13 residues. Per germline, CDR1 DFQATT and CDR2 SNEGSKA (reference sequence).

The genes are TRBV12-3 or TRBV12-4 and TRBJ2-7; D ambiguous. This CDR3 has 14 residues. Trimming cost V 2 bases and J 10 bases, with 18 bases left between them. This CDR3 reads CASSLNPASVEQYF. Written as DNA, the CDR3 is TGTGCCAGCAGTTTAAATCCAGCCTCCGTAGAACAGTACTTC.

The chain carries TRBV24-1 and TRBJ2-2; 8 positions match TRBD2. CDR3 length: 15 residues. V lost 7 bases and J lost 3; bases outside the gene matches: 6. In germline, CDR1 is KGHDR, CDR2 SFDVKD. CDR3 DNA: TGTGCCACCAGGGGCGGCGGGGGGCACACCGGGGAGCTGTTTTTT. It is translated as CATRGGGGHTGELFF.

V usage is TRBV20-1 and J usage is TRBJ2-7; D is uncertain. Per germline, CDR1 DFQATT and CDR2 SNEGSKA (reference sequence). V was pared by 0 bases and J by 0 bases, with 12 bases between. The CDR3 loop spans 15 amino acids. DNA for the CDR3: TGCAGTGCTAGAGATCCGCAGCGAAGCTCCTACGAGCAGTACTTC. This encodes CSARDPQRSSYEQYF.